The present entry profiles one T cell receptor beta chain with its context. Its target is unknown. These data belong to a study of lymphopenia after photon versus proton radiotherapy. The study, taken as a whole, reports: Oligoclonal CD8+ Temra expansion after nadir drove photon patients' diversity drop.

Germline V gene lookup returns CDR1 SEHNR and CDR2 FQNEAQ (reference sequence). This CDR3 contains 13 residues. V gave up 8 bases and J gave up 3 bases; unmatched junction bases: 6. Here immunoSEQ multiplex PCR was the method, and the copy in TCRdb shows in-frame clones only, minus some. Here the sample spans 25,000 to 40,000 clones, approximately 87% being singletons. This TCR was recovered from a woman between 65 and 79 years old with pancreatic cancer. This sequence joins TRBV7-9 and TRBJ1-1; 7 nucleotides agree with TRBD1. Sample: peripheral blood, taken from a patient treated with proton-based radiotherapy. CDR3 nucleotide sequence: TGTGCCAGCGGGGGACAGTTGGACACTGAAGCTTTCTTT. It is translated as CASGGQLDTEAFF.